These 10 T cell receptor beta chains originate from one sample sequenced in a study of beta chain features in type 1 diabetes. Sequencing targeted expressed TCRB transcripts, as all isolated RNA had been reverse transcribed. TCRdb's copy holds only in-frame clones and misses some; the assay was immunoSEQ multiplex PCR. The repertoire holds some 270,000 clones, with over 12% as singletons. The sequenced sample was naive CD4+ T cells from blood. These TCRs come from a woman in her thirties or forties in good health.

This clone was counted a few times. The rearrangement joins TRBV2 to TRBJ1-3; D gene uncertain. The CDR3 consists of 14 residues. Germline lookup yields CDR1 SNHLY and CDR2 FYNNEI. V shed 6 bases and J shed 8 bases, with 17 bases lying between them. The CDR3 region has the DNA TGTGCCAGCAGCGGCCGTCGCCGCGGGGACACCATATATTTT. Protein: CASSGRRRGDTIYF.

The chain recombines TRBV5-1 with TRBJ1-2, with D possibly being TRBD1 (5 bases). Germline CDR1 is SGHRS and CDR2 is YFSETQ. The CDR3 is 14 residues long. V lost 4 bases and J lost 8, with 18 bases in between. The CDR3 DNA reads TGCGCCAGCAGCATAGGGACTGCGGGGCAAGGCTACACCTTC. Amino acids: CASSIGTAGQGYTF.

This chain joins TRBV6-5 and TRBJ1-2; TRBD1 might be the D (5 bases). There are 14 residues in the CDR3. The V end lost 0 bases, the J end lost 4 bases, and 9 bases lay between the germline ends. Germline loops: CDR1 MNHEY, CDR2 SVGAGI. The CDR3 sequence is CASSYSSGGYGYTF. The CDR3 DNA sequence: TGTGCCAGCAGTTACTCGTCGGGGGGCTATGGCTACACCTTC.

This clone was observed a handful of times. This chain uses TRBV7-9 with TRBJ2-7, with 8 bases aligning to TRBD1. Germline V gene data show CDR1 as SEHNR and CDR2 as FQNEAQ (reference sequence). V shed 4 bases and J 7 bases; nucleotides not matched to a gene: 9. The CDR3 totals 14 residues. The CDR3 loop reads CASSSGTGDTEQYF. CDR3 coding DNA: TGTGCCAGCAGCTCTGGGACAGGAGATACAGAGCAGTACTTC.

This clone has only a few counts. J is TRBJ1-2 and V is TRBV5-1; 7 bases fit TRBD1. Germline lookup yields CDR1 SGHRS and CDR2 YFSETQ. The CDR3 sequence is 15 residues long. Germline trimming cut 7 bases from V and 4 bases from J; bases unmatched to any gene: 13. Written as DNA, the CDR3 is TGCGCCAGCCGCATAGACGACAGGGATCTCTATGGCTACACCTTC. Translation: CASRIDDRDLYGYTF.

CDR3 nucleotides: TGTGCCAGCAGTCGCGGACAGGGGCCCGGTTTATACTATGGCTACACCTTC. Its protein is CASSRGQGPGLYYGYTF. This rearrangement joins TRBV27 to TRBJ1-2, with 9 positions matching TRBD1. CDR1 and CDR2 (germline): MNHEY, SMNVEV (reference sequence). V was pared by 5 bases and J by 3 bases, with 13 bases of the junction left unmatched. The CDR3 loop spans 17 amino acids.

This clone was recorded a few times. The gene calls are TRBV7-8 and TRBJ2-5; D might be TRBD2 (6 bases). This CDR3 spans 15 amino acids. V was clipped by 5 bases and J by 4 bases, with 17 bases between them. Germline V CDR1 and CDR2: SGHVS, FQNEAQ. The CDR3 coding sequence is TGTGCCAGCAGCCAGCCCGGGGCAGCGGGAGAGACCCAGTACTTC. This codes for CASSQPGAAGETQYF.

The chain has TRBV7-8 and TRBJ2-7, with unresolved D. Germline-derived CDR1 and CDR2 are SGHVS and FQNEAQ. With 4 bases removed from V and 1 base from J, the gap between germline ends came to 20 bases. CDR3 length: 17 amino acids. This CDR3 is CASSSSPFLRSSYEQYF. In DNA form, the CDR3 reads TGTGCCAGCAGCTCCTCCCCCTTTTTGCGGTCTTCCTACGAGCAGTACTTC.

The sample holds a few counts of this clone. The chain links TRBV2 to TRBJ2-2; TRBD1 agrees at 9 bases. Germline assignment: CDR1 SNHLY and CDR2 FYNNEI. This CDR3 spans 15 amino acids. With V trimmed by 7 bases and J by 3 bases, 6 bases remained unmatched. As DNA, the CDR3 is TGTGCCAGCAAGCCGGGACAGGGAGACACCGGGGAGCTGTTTTTT. It is translated as CASKPGQGDTGELFF.

The sample holds a few counts of this clone. This chain joins TRBV11-2 and TRBJ2-7, with a possible D match to TRBD1 (6 bases). The CDR3 loop spans 14 amino acids. The germline V gene encodes CDR1 SGHAT and CDR2 FQNNGV. The V and J ends lost 1 base and 3 bases respectively, with 10 bases between them. In DNA form, the CDR3 reads TGTGCCAGCAGCTTAGCTGGGGGCATCTACGAGCAGTACTTC. Encoded protein: CASSLAGGIYEQYF.